Reported below is one T cell receptor (beta chain). The data belong to a study of sequential checkpoint blockade in melanoma. Study context: After both sequences, patients received maintenance nivolumab.

Treatment noted: randomized to nivolumab then ipilimumab (arm A) or the reverse (arm B). Produced via immunoSEQ multiplex PCR; TCRdb's table is partial and in-frame only. The table records around 9,100 clones, about three quarters of them present only once. V was clipped by 2 bases and J by 2 bases, with 10 bases between them. Germline V gives CDR1 SEHNR, CDR2 FQNEAQ (reference sequence). The CDR3 extends over 14 amino acids. The TCR sequence derives from a human donor with melanoma. The chain is built from TRBV7-9 and TRBJ2-7; TRBD1 is a possible D gene (6 bases). The source material was CD8+ T cells sorted from blood (inferred from file names), sampled from a patient given nivolumab and ipilimumab in sequence. The CDR3 loop is CASSLLDRTYEQYF. The DNA for the CDR3 is TGTGCCAGCAGCTTACTGGACAGAACCTACGAGCAGTACTTC.